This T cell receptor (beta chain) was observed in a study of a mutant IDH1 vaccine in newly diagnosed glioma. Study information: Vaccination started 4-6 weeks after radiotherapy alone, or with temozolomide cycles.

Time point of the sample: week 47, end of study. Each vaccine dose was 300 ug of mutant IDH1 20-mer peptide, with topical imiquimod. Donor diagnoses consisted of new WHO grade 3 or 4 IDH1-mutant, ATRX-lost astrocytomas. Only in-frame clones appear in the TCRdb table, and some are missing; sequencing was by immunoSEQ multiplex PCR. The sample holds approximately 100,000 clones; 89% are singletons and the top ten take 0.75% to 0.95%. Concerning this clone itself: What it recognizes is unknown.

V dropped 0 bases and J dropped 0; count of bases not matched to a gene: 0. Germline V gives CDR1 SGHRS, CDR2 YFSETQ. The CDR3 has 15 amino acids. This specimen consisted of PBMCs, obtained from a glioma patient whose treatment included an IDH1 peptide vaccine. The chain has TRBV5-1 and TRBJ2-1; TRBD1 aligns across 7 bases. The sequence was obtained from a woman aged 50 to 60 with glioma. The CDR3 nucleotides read TGCGCCAGCAGCTTGGACAGGGGCTCCTACAATGAGCAGTTCTTC. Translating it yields CASSLDRGSYNEQFF.